Listed below are T cell receptor beta chains from one sample, sequenced in a study of T cell responses to AZD1222 COVID-19 vaccine. Sequencing used immunoSEQ multiplex PCR; TCRdb keeps in-frame clones, though not all of them. The table shows 100,000 to 150,000 clones, with roughly 90% occurring only once. The sample was peripheral blood, taken 28 days after the second AZD1222 dose. All receptors come from an adult who received the AZD1222 COVID-19 vaccine. The CDR3 runs from the conserved cysteine through the conserved F or W. Fields, in order: J gene, clone size, V gene, D gene, CDR3 protein, CDR3 DNA. The D gene is left open where the match is weak. Clone size, where shown, is once, few, many, or a class for clones that have expanded.

>TRBJ2-7|-|TRBV18|-
CASSRIRDSYEQYF
TGTGCCAGCTCACGAATCAGGGACTCCTACGAGCAGTACTTC
>TRBJ2-2|-|TRBV28|-
CASSPIGGYTGELFF
TGTGCCAGCAGCCCGATCGGGGGATACACCGGGGAGCTGTTTTTT
>TRBJ1-3|few|TRBV18|TRBD1
CASSPQGAGNTIYF
TGTGCCAGCTCACCACAGGGGGCCGGAAACACCATATATTTT
>TRBJ1-1|-|TRBV12-5|-
CASGLGGAHSEAFF
TGTGCTAGTGGTTTGGGGGGGGCCCACAGTGAAGCTTTCTTT
>TRBJ1-3|-|TRBV27|-
CASSPRKQNKVINSGNTIYF
TGTGCCAGCAGTCCCCGCAAGCAAAATAAAGTAATCAACTCTGGAAACACCATATATTTT
>TRBJ1-3|-|TRBV3-1/TRBV3-2|-
CASSLKSWGKFASGNTIYF
TGTGCCAGCAGCCTCAAGAGCTGGGGAAAGTTTGCCTCTGGAAACACCATATATTTT
>TRBJ2-2|-|TRBV7-2|TRBD2
CASSLSGGITGELFF
TGTGCCAGCAGCTTGAGCGGGGGGATCACCGGGGAGCTGTTTTTT
>TRBJ2-6|once|TRBV27|TRBD2
CASRPGLAGGPNVLTF
TGTGCCAGCAGACCGGGACTAGCGGGGGGGCCTAACGTCCTGACTTTC
>TRBJ1-2|once|TRBV9|-
CASSVGSENYGYTF
TGTGCCAGCAGCGTAGGATCAGAGAACTATGGCTACACCTTC
>TRBJ1-1|few|TRBV5-4|-
CASRLDTEAFF
TGTGCCAGCAGGTTAGACACTGAAGCTTTCTTT
>TRBJ1-5|-|TRBV18|-
CASSPLGAGNQPQHF
TGTGCCAGCTCACCACTGGGGGCGGGCAATCAGCCCCAGCATTTT
>TRBJ1-1|few|TRBV5-1|-
CASSLGMGVDTEAFF
TGCGCCAGCAGCTTGGGTATGGGAGTGGACACTGAAGCTTTCTTT
>TRBJ1-1|-|TRBV18|-
CASSPSGGGHTEAFF
TGTGCCAGCTCACCCAGTGGAGGGGGTCATACTGAAGCTTTCTTT
>TRBJ1-1|-|TRBV6-5|-
CASSYGGNTEAFF
TGTGCCAGCAGTTACGGGGGGAACACTGAAGCTTTCTTT
>TRBJ1-5|-|TRBV12-2|-
CASRLASRQVSNQPQHF
TGTGCAAGTCGCTTAGCGAGCCGACAGGTCAGCAATCAGCCCCAGCATTTT
>TRBJ2-1|few|TRBV12-3/TRBV12-4|-
CASSTIWGGGKFF
TGTGCCAGCAGTACGATTTGGGGGGGCGGCAAGTTCTTC
>TRBJ2-1|-|TRBV7-8|-
CASSPGPTGQFF
TGTGCCAGCAGCCCCGGACCCACGGGGCAGTTCTTC
>TRBJ1-1|once|TRBV6-6|-
CRVGKGTEAFF
TGTCGGGTCGGGAAGGGGACTGAAGCTTTCTTT
>TRBJ2-5|once|TRBV9|-
CASSHPRGGGQETQYF
TGTGCCAGCAGCCATCCCAGGGGAGGGGGCCAAGAGACCCAGTACTTC
>TRBJ1-5|-|TRBV24-1|-
CATSAAGGPNQPQHF
TGTGCCACCAGTGCCGCCGGGGGGCCCAATCAGCCCCAGCATTTT